A selection of T cell receptor beta chains follows, all from one sample in a study of cytomegalovirus exposure and HLA in healthy donors. Repertoires were generated with immunoSEQ multiplex PCR, while TCRdb's copy carries only in-frame clones and drops some. This sample has fewer than 130,000 clones; approximately 78% occur once, and the top ten carry under 1.5%. Source material: PBMCs. All receptors come from a woman under 40 in good health and CMV-seronegative. Both conserved end residues are part of each CDR3. The D gene is left open where the match is weak. A clone size is listed for some rows: how often the clone was seen (once, few, many), or a class if it is expanded.

TRBJ2-2	TRBV27	TRBD2	-	CASSSGLLGTGELFF	TGTGCCAGCAGTTCGGGACTACTTGGAACCGGGGAGCTGTTTTTT
TRBJ2-7	TRBV25-1	-	-	CASSLTGTYEQYF	TGTGCCAGCAGTTTAACAGGGACCTACGAGCAGTACTTC
TRBJ1-4	TRBV6-5	TRBD1	-	CASSYGTGGHEKLFF	TGTGCCAGCAGTTATGGGACAGGGGGGCATGAAAAACTGTTTTTT
TRBJ2-1	TRBV15	TRBD2	-	CATSGGGSYNEQFF	TGTGCCACCAGCGGGGGGGGGTCCTACAATGAGCAGTTCTTC
TRBJ2-7	TRBV30	TRBD1	once	CAWTGTGPSYEQYF	TGTGCCTGGACGGGGACAGGCCCATCCTACGAGCAGTACTTC
TRBJ1-5	TRBV6-1	TRBD1	-	CASITQGALNQPQHF	TGTGCCAGCATCACACAGGGGGCCCTCAATCAGCCCCAGCATTTT
TRBJ1-5	TRBV7-2	-	-	CASSLAYNQPQHF	TGTGCCAGCAGCTTAGCCTACAATCAGCCCCAGCATTTT
TRBJ1-6	TRBV7-9	TRBD1	-	CASSAWRTGPIDSPLHF	TGTGCCAGCAGCGCTTGGCGGACAGGTCCGATAGATTCACCCCTCCACTTT
TRBJ2-1	TRBV25-1	TRBD1	once	CASMATGGRNNEQFF	TGTGCCAGCATGGCTACAGGGGGCCGCAACAATGAGCAGTTCTTC
TRBJ2-1	TRBV9	-	-	CASSVGTETYNEQFF	TGTGCCAGCAGCGTAGGGACAGAGACCTACAATGAGCAGTTCTTC
TRBJ2-1	TRBV7-7	TRBD2	-	CASSSGGSSYNEQFF	TGTGCTAGCAGCTCGGGCGGGAGCTCCTACAATGAGCAGTTCTTC
TRBJ1-5	TRBV6-1	TRBD1	once	CASSGGTESNQPQHF	TGTGCCAGCAGTGGAGGGACAGAAAGCAATCAGCCCCAGCATTTT
TRBJ2-1	TRBV29-1	TRBD1	-	CSVVLPGQGHNEQFF	TGCAGCGTTGTGTTGCCGGGACAGGGCCACAATGAGCAGTTCTTC
TRBJ2-1	TRBV7-2	TRBD1	-	CASSQGTGSYNEQFF	TGTGCCAGCAGCCAAGGGACAGGGTCCTACAATGAGCAGTTCTTC
TRBJ2-5	TRBV5-6	TRBD2	-	CASSFWGSGNQETQYF	TGTGCCAGCAGCTTTTGGGGTAGCGGGAACCAAGAGACCCAGTACTTC
TRBJ2-7	TRBV7-2	-	-	CASSYSFLASSWSYEQYF	TGTGCCAGCAGCTATTCCTTCTTGGCCTCATCCTGGTCCTACGAGCAGTACTTC
TRBJ2-2	TRBV30	-	-	CAWSVLTGELFF	TGTGCCTGGAGTGTACTGACCGGGGAGCTGTTTTTT
TRBJ2-7	TRBV13	-	-	CASSLVTYEQYF	TGTGCCAGCAGCTTAGTCACTTACGAGCAGTACTTC
TRBJ2-3	TRBV29-1	TRBD2	-	CSVATSRGQRPTQYF	TGCAGCGTTGCGACTAGCCGAGGTCAACGGCCTACGCAGTATTTT
TRBJ2-5	TRBV28	-	-	CASNADSQETQYF	TGTGCCAGCAACGCGGACAGCCAAGAGACCCAGTACTTC
TRBJ2-4	TRBV9	-	-	CASSVGGGGLAKNIQYF	TGTGCCAGCAGCGTAGGAGGGGGAGGGCTAGCCAAAAACATTCAGTACTTC
TRBJ1-1	TRBV18	-	once	CASSSQAEAFF	TGTGCCAGCTCAAGCCAGGCGGAAGCTTTCTTT
TRBJ2-7	TRBV13	-	-	CASSFYGTKHSYEQYF	TGTGCCAGCAGCTTCTACGGGACAAAACATTCCTACGAGCAGTACTTC
TRBJ1-5	TRBV29-1	TRBD1	-	CSAGTGKHQPQHF	TGCAGCGCCGGGACAGGGAAACATCAGCCCCAGCATTTT
TRBJ1-5	TRBV9	TRBD1	-	CASSGAGTGGRQPQHF	TGTGCCAGCAGCGGAGCCGGGACAGGGGGCCGTCAGCCCCAGCATTTT
TRBJ1-4	TRBV7-9	TRBD1	-	CASSHRGLNEKLFF	TGTGCCAGCAGCCACAGGGGTCTAAATGAAAAACTGTTTTTT
TRBJ1-2	TRBV7-9	TRBD1	-	CASSASGTELTNYGYTF	TGTGCCAGCAGCGCGAGTGGGACAGAATTAACCAACTATGGCTACACCTTC
TRBJ2-7	TRBV10-2	-	-	CASKSGTNYEQYF	TGCGCCAGCAAGTCCGGGACAAACTACGAGCAGTACTTC
TRBJ1-3	TRBV28	-	-	CASSLDRSSGNTIYF	TGTGCCAGCAGTTTGGACAGAAGCTCTGGAAACACCATATATTTT
TRBJ2-3	TRBV5-6	TRBD1	-	CASSIRQGAYTDTQYF	TGTGCCAGCAGCATACGACAGGGGGCTTACACAGATACGCAGTATTTT
TRBJ2-6	TRBV29-1	-	-	CSVVGGGAGANVLTF	TGCAGCGTTGTAGGAGGCGGCGCTGGGGCCAACGTCCTGACTTTC
TRBJ2-5	TRBV2	-	-	CASSGLQETQYF	TGTGCCAGCAGTGGGCTTCAAGAGACCCAGTACTTC
TRBJ2-5	TRBV7-4	TRBD2	-	CASSDGLAGGQETQYF	TGTGCCAGCAGCGATGGACTAGCGGGAGGGCAAGAGACCCAGTACTTC